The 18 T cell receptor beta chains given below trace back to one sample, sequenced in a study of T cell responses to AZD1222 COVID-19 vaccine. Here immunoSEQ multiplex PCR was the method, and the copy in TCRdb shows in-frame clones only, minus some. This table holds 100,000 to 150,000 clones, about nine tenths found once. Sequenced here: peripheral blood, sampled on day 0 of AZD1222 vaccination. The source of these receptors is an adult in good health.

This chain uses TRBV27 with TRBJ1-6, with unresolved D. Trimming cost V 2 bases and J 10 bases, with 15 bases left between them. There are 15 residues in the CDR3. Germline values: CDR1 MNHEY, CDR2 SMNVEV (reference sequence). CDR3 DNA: TGTGCCAGCAGTTTAAATTCGGCGCCGGAGTCACCCCTCCACTTT. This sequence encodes CASSLNSAPESPLHF.

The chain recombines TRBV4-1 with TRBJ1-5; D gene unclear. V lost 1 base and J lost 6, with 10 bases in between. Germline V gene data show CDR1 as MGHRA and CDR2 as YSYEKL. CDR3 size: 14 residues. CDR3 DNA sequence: TGCGCCAGCAGCCAAGTTGAGGGTTCTCAGCCCCAGCATTTT. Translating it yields CASSQVEGSQPQHF.

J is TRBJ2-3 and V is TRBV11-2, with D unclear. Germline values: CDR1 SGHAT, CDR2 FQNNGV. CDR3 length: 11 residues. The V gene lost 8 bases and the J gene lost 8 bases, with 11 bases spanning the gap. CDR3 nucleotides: TGTGCCAGCGGTGAGCTTGTTACGCAGTATTTT. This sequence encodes CASGELVTQYF. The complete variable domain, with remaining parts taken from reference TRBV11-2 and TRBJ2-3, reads EAGVAQSPRYKIIEKRQSVAFWCNPISGHATLYWYQQILGQGPKLLIQFQNNGVVDDSQLPKDRFSAERLKGVDSTLKIQPAKLEDSAVYLCASGELVTQYFGPGTRLTVL.

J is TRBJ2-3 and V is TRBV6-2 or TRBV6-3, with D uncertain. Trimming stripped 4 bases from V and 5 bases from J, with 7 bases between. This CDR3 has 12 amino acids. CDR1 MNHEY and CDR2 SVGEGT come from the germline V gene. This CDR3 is CASSWFGDTQYF. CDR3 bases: TGTGCCAGCAGTTGGTTTGGAGATACGCAGTATTTT.

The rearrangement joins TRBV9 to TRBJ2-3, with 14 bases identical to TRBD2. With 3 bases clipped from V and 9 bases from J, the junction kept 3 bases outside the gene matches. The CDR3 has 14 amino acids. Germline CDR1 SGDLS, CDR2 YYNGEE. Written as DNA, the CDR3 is TGTGCCAGCAGCGCGGGACTAGCGGGGGAGACGCAGTATTTT. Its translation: CASSAGLAGETQYF.

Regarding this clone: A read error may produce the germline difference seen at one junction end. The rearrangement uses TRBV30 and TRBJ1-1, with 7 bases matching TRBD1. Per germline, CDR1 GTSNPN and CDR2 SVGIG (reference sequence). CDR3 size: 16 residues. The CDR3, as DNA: TGTGCCTGGAATAGAGGGGGACAGAGAATGAACAGTGAAGCTTTCTTT. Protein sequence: CAWNRGGQRMNSEAFF. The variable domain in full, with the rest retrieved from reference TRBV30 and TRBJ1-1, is SQTIHQWPATLVQPVGSPLSLECTVEGTSNPNLYWYRQAAGRGLQLLFYSVGIGQISSEVPQNLSASRPQDRQFILSSKKLLLSDSGFYLCAWNRGGQRMNSEAFFGQGTRLTVV.

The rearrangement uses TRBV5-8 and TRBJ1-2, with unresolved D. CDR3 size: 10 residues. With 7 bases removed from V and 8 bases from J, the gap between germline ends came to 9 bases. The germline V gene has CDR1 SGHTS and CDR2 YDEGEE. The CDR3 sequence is CASRAGGYTF. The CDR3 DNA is TGTGCCAGCCGGGCCGGGGGCTACACCTTC.

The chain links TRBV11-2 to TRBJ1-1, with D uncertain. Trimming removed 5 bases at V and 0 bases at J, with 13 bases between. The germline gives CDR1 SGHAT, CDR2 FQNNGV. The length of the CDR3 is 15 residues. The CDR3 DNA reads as TGTGCCAGCAGCCAAACTAAGACGTTGAACACTGAAGCTTTCTTT. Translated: CASSQTKTLNTEAFF.

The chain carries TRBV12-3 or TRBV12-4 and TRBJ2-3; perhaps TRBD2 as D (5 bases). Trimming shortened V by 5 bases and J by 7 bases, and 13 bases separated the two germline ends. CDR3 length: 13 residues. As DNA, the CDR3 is TGTGCCAGCAGTCCCCCAACTAGGAATACGCAGTATTTT. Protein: CASSPPTRNTQYF.

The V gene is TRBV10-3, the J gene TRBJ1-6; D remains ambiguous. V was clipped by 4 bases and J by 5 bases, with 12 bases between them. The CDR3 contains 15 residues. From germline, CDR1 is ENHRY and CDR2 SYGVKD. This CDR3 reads CAISGPLGNNSPLHF. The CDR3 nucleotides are TGTGCCATCAGTGGGCCCCTCGGGAATAATTCACCCCTCCACTTT.

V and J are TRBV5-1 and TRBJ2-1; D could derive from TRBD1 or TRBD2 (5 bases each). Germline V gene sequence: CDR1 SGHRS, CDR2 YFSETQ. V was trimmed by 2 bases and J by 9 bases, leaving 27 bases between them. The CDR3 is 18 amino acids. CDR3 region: CASSLNPSEAGWRSEQFF. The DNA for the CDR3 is TGCGCCAGCAGCTTAAATCCCTCCGAGGCAGGGTGGAGGAGTGAGCAGTTCTTC. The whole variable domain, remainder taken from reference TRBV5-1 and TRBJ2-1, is KAGVTQTPRYLIKTRGQQVTLSCSPISGHRSVSWYQQTPGQGLQFLFEYFSETQRNKGNFPGRFSGRQFSNSRSEMNVSTLELGDSALYLCASSLNPSEAGWRSEQFFGPGTRLTVL.

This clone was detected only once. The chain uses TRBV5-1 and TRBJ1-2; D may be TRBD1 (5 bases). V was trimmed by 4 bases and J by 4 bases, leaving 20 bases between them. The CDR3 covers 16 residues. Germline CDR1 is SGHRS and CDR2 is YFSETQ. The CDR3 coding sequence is TGCGCCAGCAGCGACCTAGCCAACCGGGGCGTCTATGGCTACACCTTC. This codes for CASSDLANRGVYGYTF.

The CDR3: CSASSARFSTDTQYF. The CDR3 region has the DNA TGCAGTGCTAGTTCGGCCAGATTTAGCACAGATACGCAGTATTTT. This chain connects TRBV20-1 to TRBJ2-3; D gene unclear. The V gene's germline CDR1 is DFQATT and CDR2 SNEGSKA (reference sequence). The CDR3 has 15 residues. Trimming shortened V by 3 bases and J by 0 bases, and 13 bases separated the two germline ends.

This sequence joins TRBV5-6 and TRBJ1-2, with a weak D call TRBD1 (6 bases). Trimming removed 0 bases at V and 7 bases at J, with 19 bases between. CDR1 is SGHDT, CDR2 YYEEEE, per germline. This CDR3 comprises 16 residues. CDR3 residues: CASSLGGGGRRTGYTF. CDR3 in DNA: TGTGCCAGCAGCTTGGGTGGAGGGGGGCGAAGGACTGGCTACACCTTC.

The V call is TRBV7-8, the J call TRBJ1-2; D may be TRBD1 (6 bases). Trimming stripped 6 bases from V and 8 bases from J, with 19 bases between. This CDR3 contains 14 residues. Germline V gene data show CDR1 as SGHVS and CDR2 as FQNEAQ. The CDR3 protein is CASSYANRVGGYTF. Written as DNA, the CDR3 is TGTGCCAGCAGTTACGCGAACAGGGTTGGCGGCTACACCTTC.

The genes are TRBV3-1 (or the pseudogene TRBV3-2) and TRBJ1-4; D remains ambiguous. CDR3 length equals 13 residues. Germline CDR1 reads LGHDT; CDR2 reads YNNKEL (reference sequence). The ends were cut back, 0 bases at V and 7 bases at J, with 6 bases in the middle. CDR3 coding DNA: TGTGCCAGCAGCCAAGAAGGTGTTGAAAAACTGTTTTTT. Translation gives CASSQEGVEKLFF.

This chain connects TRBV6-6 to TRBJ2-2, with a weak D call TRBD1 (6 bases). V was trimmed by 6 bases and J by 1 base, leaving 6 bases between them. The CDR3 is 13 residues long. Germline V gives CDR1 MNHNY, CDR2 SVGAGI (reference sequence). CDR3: CASRTGNTGELFF. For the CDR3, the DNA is TGTGCCAGCAGGACAGGGAACACCGGGGAGCTGTTTTTT.

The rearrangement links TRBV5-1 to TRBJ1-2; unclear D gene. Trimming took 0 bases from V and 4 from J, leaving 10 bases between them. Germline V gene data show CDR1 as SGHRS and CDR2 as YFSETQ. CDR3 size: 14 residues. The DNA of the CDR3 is TGCGCCAGCAGCTTGGAACGGATGATCTATGGCTACACCTTC. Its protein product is CASSLERMIYGYTF. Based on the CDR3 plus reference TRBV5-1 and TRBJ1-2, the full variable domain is KAGVTQTPRYLIKTRGQQVTLSCSPISGHRSVSWYQQTPGQGLQFLFEYFSETQRNKGNFPGRFSGRQFSNSRSEMNVSTLELGDSALYLCASSLERMIYGYTFGSGTRLTVV.